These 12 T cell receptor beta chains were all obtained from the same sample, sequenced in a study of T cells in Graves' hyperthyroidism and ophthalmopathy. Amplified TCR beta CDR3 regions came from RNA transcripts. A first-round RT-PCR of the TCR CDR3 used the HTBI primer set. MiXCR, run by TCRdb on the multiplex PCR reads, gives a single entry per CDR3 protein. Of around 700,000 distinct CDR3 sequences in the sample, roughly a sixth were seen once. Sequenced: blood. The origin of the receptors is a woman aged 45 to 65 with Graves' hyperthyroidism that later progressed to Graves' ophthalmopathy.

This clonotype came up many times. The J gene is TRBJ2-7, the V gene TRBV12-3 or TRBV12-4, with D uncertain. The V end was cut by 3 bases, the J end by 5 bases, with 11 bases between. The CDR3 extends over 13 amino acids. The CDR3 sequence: CASSFDLADEQYF. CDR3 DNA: TGTGCCAGCAGTTTTGACCTTGCGGACGAGCAGTACTTC.

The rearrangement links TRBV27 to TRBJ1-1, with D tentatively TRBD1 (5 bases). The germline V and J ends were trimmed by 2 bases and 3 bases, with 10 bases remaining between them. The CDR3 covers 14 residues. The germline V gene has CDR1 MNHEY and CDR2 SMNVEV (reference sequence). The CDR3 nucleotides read TGTGCCAGCAGTTTAGCCAGGGCCGACACTGAAGCTTTCTTT. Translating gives CASSLARADTEAFF.

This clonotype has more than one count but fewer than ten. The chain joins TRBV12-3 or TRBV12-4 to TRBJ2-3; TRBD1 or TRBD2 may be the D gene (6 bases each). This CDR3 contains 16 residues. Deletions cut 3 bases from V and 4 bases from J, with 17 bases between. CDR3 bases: TGTGCCAGCAGTTTTTCCCGGGGGCCCGAGCCAGATACGCAGTATTTT. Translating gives CASSFSRGPEPDTQYF.

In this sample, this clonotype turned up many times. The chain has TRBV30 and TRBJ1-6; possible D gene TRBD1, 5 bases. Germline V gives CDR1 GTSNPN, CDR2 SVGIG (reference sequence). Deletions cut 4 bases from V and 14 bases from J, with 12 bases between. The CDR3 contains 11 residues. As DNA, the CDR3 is TGTGCCTGGACCGGCGGGGGATCCCTCCACTTT. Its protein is CAWTGGGSLHF. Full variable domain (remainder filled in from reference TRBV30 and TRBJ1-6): SQTIHQWPATLVQPVGSPLSLECTVEGTSNPNLYWYRQAAGRGLQLLFYSVGIGQISSEVPQNLSASRPQDRQFILSSKKLLLSDSGFYLCAWTGGGSLHFGNGTRLTVT.

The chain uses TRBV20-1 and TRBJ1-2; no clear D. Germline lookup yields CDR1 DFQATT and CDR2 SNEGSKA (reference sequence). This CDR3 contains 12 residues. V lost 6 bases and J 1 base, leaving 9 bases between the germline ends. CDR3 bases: TGCAGTGCCCCCAGGAGTAACTATGGCTACACCTTC. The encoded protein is CSAPRSNYGYTF.

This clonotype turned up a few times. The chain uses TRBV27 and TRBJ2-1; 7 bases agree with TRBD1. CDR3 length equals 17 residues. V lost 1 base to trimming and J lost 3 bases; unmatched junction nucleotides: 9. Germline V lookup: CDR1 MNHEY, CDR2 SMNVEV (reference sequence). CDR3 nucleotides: TGTGCCAGCAGTTTATTTTACGGGACAGAAAACTACAATGAGCAGTTCTTC. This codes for CASSLFYGTENYNEQFF.

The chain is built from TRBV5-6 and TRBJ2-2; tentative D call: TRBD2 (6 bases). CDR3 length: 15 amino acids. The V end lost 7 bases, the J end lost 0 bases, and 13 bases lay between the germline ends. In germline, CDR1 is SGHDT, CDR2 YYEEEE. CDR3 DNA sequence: TGTGCCAGCCTCCGGAGGGGAGCGAACACCGGGGAGCTGTTTTTT. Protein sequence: CASLRRGANTGELFF.

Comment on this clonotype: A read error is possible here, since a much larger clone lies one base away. Here the CDR3 DNA reads TGCAGTGCTGGGAAACCAGGGGAGGGCGAGCAGTACTTC. Its protein is CSAGKPGEGEQYF. The chain couples TRBV20-1 to TRBJ2-7; D is possibly TRBD2 (7 bases). The CDR3 is 13 residues long. Germline V gives CDR1 DFQATT, CDR2 SNEGSKA (reference sequence). The germline V and J ends were trimmed by 5 bases and 6 bases, with 17 bases remaining between them.

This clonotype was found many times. The CDR3 is CASSQEEGTGYSPLHF. Written as DNA, the CDR3 is TGTGCCAGCAGCCAAGAGGAGGGGACAGGGTATTCACCCCTCCACTTT. This chain joins TRBV3-1 and TRBJ1-6, with 9 positions matching TRBD1. The germline CDR1 and CDR2 sequences are LGHDT and YNNKEL (reference sequence). This CDR3 region has 16 residues. The J segment lost 8 bases and the V segment lost 0 bases, leaving 5 bases of the junction unmatched.

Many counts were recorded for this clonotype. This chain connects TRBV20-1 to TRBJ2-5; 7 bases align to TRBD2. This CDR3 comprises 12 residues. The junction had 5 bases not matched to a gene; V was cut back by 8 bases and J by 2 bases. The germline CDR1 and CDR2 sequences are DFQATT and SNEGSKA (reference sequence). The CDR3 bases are TGCAGTTCCTCTAGCGGACAAGAGACCCAGTACTTC. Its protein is CSSSSGQETQYF.

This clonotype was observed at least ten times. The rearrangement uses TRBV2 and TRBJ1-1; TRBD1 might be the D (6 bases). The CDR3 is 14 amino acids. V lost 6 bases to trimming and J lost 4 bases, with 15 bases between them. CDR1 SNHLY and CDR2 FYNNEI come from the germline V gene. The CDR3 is CASRARTAPTEAFF. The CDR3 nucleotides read TGTGCCAGCAGAGCTAGGACAGCGCCCACTGAAGCTTTCTTT.

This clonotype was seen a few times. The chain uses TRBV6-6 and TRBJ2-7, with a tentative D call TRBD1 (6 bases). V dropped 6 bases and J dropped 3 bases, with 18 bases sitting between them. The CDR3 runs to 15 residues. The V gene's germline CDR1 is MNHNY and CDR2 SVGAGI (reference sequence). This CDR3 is CASSEGEPLHYEQYF. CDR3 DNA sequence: TGTGCCAGCAGCGAGGGGGAGCCGCTACACTACGAGCAGTACTTC.